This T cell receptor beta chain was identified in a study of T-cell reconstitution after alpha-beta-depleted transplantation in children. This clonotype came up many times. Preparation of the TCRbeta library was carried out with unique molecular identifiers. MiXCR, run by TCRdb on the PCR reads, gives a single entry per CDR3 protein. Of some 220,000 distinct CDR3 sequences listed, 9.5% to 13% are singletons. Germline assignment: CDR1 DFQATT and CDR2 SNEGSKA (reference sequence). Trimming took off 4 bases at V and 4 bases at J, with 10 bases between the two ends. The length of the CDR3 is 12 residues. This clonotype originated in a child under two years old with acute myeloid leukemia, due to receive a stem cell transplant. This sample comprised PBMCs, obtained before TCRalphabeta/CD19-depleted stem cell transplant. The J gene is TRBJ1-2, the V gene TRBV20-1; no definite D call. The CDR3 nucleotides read TGCAGTGCTAACGTAGGAGGCTATGGCTACACCTTC. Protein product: CSANVGGYGYTF.